Sequencing of this T cell receptor beta chain was carried out in a study of metastatic and nonmetastatic thyroid tumors. In the study overall: Repertoire data that came from the blood and tumor or nodule tissue of malignant and benign thyroid patients were compared. General study findings and limits: As reported, TCR beta diversity in blood and tumor was significantly higher in malignant thyroid tumors than in benign nodules.

Between the trimmed V and J ends, which lost 6 bases and 6 bases, there was a span of 12 bases. The CDR3 spans 13 residues. The germline V gene has CDR1 MDHEN and CDR2 SYDVKM. TCRdb reanalyzed the PCR reads via MiXCR. The sample records about 20,000 clones, about 15% being singletons. This clone was picked up many times. Its antigen remains unknown. The entire patient cohort was treatment-naive prior to thyroid surgery. This chain joins TRBV28 and TRBJ2-1; tentatively, D is TRBD2 (6 bases). The sequenced sample consisted of blood. This clonotype originated in a female donor with papillary thyroid cancer or a benign thyroid nodule (not recorded which). Some clones in this sample may be carry-over from other donors' samples. The CDR3, as DNA: TGTGCCAGCAGGCGGCAGGGAGGCAATGAGCAGTTCTTC. Translating it yields CASRRQGGNEQFF.